The 7 T cell receptor beta chains listed next were all sequenced from one sample in a study of blood T cell repertoires in COVID-19. Assay used: immunoSEQ multiplex PCR; TCRdb lists only in-frame clones, some missing. The data contain tens of thousands of clones, 65% to 90% of them singletons. Sequenced input: peripheral blood. Every receptor here comes from an older woman with acute or convalescent COVID-19.

The V call is TRBV19, the J call TRBJ2-1, with TRBD2 matching 8 bases. Germline V gene lookup returns CDR1 LNHDA and CDR2 SQIVND (reference sequence). The CDR3 contains 15 residues. V lost 7 bases, J lost 7 bases, and 12 bases stayed unmatched. CDR3 residues: CASTEEGLVSNEQFF. The CDR3 DNA follows: TGTGCCAGTACCGAAGAGGGACTAGTGAGTAATGAGCAGTTCTTC.

The rearrangement uses TRBV7-2 and TRBJ2-7; tentative D call: TRBD1 (6 bases). Trimming stripped 5 bases from V and 2 bases from J, with 13 bases between. CDR1 SGHTA and CDR2 FQGNSA come from the germline V gene. The CDR3 spans 14 residues. CDR3 loop: CASSRDIPPYEQYF. CDR3 nucleotide sequence: TGTGCCAGCAGCAGGGACATTCCCCCCTACGAGCAGTACTTC.

V is TRBV7-2 and J is TRBJ1-5, with TRBD1 matching over 8 bases. This CDR3 is built from 16 residues. The ends lost 6 bases at V and 2 bases at J; junction bases unmatched: 9. Germline V gene lookup returns CDR1 SGHTA and CDR2 FQGNSA. CDR3 loop: CASSPQGARGNQPQHF. The DNA for the CDR3 is TGTGCCAGCAGTCCTCAGGGGGCGAGGGGCAATCAGCCCCAGCATTTT.

J is TRBJ2-7 and V is TRBV6-5; 10 bases are a match to TRBD1. The CDR3 is 14 amino acids. V dropped 4 bases and J dropped 2; count of bases not matched to a gene: 2. Germline V CDR1 and CDR2: MNHEY, SVGAGI. The CDR3 coding sequence is TGTGCCAGCAGTTCCGACAGGGGGCCCTACGAGCAGTACTTC. Amino acids: CASSSDRGPYEQYF.

Only one count was recorded for this clone. The rearrangement links TRBV7-9 to TRBJ2-3; D remains ambiguous. The CDR3 runs 13 residues. V lost 5 bases, J lost 6 bases, and 12 bases lay in between. CDR1 is SEHNR and CDR2 is FQNEAQ in the germline V gene (reference sequence). CDR3 nucleotides: TGTGCCAGCAGCCATAGTCTAAAGGATACGCAGTATTTT. Encoded protein: CASSHSLKDTQYF.

The chain joins TRBV7-3 to TRBJ1-3; D possibly corresponds to TRBD1 (5 bases). V was clipped by 6 bases and J by 4 bases, with 16 bases between them. The CDR3 is 15 amino acids. The germline V gene has CDR1 SGHTA and CDR2 FQGTGA. DNA of the CDR3: TGTGCCAGCAGTCCCGCGGGGCCAGTCGGAAACACCATATATTTT. Translation: CASSPAGPVGNTIYF.

CDR3: CASSPTGLGYTF. CDR3 coding DNA: TGCGCCAGCAGCCCCACAGGGCTTGGCTACACCTTC. The chain combines TRBV5-1 with TRBJ1-2; D might be TRBD1 (6 bases). The V gene lost 4 bases and the J gene lost 7 bases, with 11 bases spanning the gap. Germline lookup yields CDR1 SGHRS and CDR2 YFSETQ. This CDR3 has 12 residues. Looking up the rest from reference TRBV5-1 and TRBJ1-2 gives the full variable domain: KAGVTQTPRYLIKTRGQQVTLSCSPISGHRSVSWYQQTPGQGLQFLFEYFSETQRNKGNFPGRFSGRQFSNSRSEMNVSTLELGDSALYLCASSPTGLGYTFGSGTRLTVV.